This T cell receptor (beta chain) came from a study of blood T cell repertoires in COVID-19. Across the study: COVID-19 samples from acute and convalescent phases originated in the United States, Italy and Spain.

Clones were read by immunoSEQ multiplex PCR, and TCRdb kept only the in-frame ones, dropping some. The sample contains about 120,000 clones, more than 75% of which appear only once. The CDR3 has 13 amino acids. V was trimmed by 5 bases and J by 3 bases, leaving 10 bases between them. From germline, CDR1 is SGHAT and CDR2 FQNNGV. The sequencing input was peripheral blood. The receptor's source is a woman aged 45 to 65 with acute or convalescent COVID-19. The chain links TRBV11-2 to TRBJ2-5; D perhaps matches TRBD1 (5 bases). CDR3 residues: CASSPRVEETQYF. CDR3 sequence (DNA): TGTGCCAGCAGCCCCAGGGTTGAAGAGACCCAGTACTTC.